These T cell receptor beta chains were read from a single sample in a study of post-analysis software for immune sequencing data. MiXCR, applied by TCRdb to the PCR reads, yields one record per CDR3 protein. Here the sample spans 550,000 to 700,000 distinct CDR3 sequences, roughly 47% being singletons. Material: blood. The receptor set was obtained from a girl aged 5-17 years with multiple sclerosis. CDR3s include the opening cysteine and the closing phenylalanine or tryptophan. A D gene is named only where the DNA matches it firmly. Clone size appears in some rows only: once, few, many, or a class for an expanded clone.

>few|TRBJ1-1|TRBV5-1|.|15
TGCGCCAGCAGCTGGGCTGGGGGGACGAACACTGAAGCTTTCTTT
CASSWAGGTNTEAFF
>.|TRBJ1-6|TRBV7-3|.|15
TGTGCCAGCAGCTTAAGCTCGAGCTATAATTCACCCCTCCACTTT
CASSLSSSYNSPLHF
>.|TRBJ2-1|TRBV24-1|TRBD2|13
TGTGCCACCACGGTAGCGGGAGCAGATGAGCAGTTCTTC
CATTVAGADEQFF
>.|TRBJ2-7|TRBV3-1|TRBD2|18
TGTGCCAGCAGCCCCGGGACTAGCGGGAGGGCCTACTACAATGAGCAGTACTTC
CASSPGTSGRAYYNEQYF
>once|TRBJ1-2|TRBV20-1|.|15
TGCAGTGCTAGAAGGCCAGGGGTTGCTAACTATGGCTACACCTTC
CSARRPGVANYGYTF
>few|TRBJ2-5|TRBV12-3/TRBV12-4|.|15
TGTGCCAGCAGGGGTGCTACTAGCCCACAAGAGACCCAGTACTTC
CASRGATSPQETQYF
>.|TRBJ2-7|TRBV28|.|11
TGTGCCAGCAGTCGGGCGACAAGGCAGTACTTC
CASSRATRQYF
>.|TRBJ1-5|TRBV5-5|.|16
TGTGCCAGCAGCTATGAAGGGGGTTCTAGGAATCAGCCCCAGCATTTT
CASSYEGGSRNQPQHF
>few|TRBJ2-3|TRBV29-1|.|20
TGCAGCGTTGAAAGGAGGAGGGGGCTGGCGGGGGGTACTAGCACAGATACGCAGTATTTT
CSVERRRGLAGGTSTDTQYF
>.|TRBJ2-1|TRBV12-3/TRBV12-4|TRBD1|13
TGTGCCAGCAGTTTCTACTCCGACAGGGGGCAGTTCTTC
CASSFYSDRGQFF
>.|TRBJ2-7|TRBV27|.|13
TGTGCCAGCAGTTTATCGACCGGTCGGGAGCAGTACTTC
CASSLSTGREQYF
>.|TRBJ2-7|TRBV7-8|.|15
TGTGCCAGCAGCTCCCTTGGGACCGGGGGGCACGAGCAGTACTTC
CASSSLGTGGHEQYF
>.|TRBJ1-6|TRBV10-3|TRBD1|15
TGTGCCATCAGACCCGGGACAGGGGGTGGTTCACCCCTCCACTTT
CAIRPGTGGGSPLHF
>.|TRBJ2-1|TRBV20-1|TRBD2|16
TGCAGTGCAGGGACTAGCGGGGGGAGCTCCTACAATGAGCAGTTCTTC
CSAGTSGGSSYNEQFF
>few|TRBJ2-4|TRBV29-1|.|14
TGCAGCGTTGGAGCCCGAGGGGGGGATGACATTCAGTACTTC
CSVGARGGDDIQYF
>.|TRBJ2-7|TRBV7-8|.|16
TGTGCCAGCAGCCCGTGGACGGGTGTGGGTTCCTACGGGCAGTACTTC
CASSPWTGVGSYGQYF
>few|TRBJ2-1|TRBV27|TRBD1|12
TGTGCCAGCAGTTTTCGGGACAGGGCCGAGTTCTTC
CASSFRDRAEFF
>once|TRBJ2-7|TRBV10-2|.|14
TGCGCCAGCAGGGAGGGGGGGCTGTGGGGCGAGCAGTACTTC
CASREGGLWGEQYF
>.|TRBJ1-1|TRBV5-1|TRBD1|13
TGCGCCAGCAGCCTGGGACAGCGGGCTGAAGCTTTCTTT
CASSLGQRAEAFF
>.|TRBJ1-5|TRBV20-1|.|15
TGCAGTGCCAAAACACGTCAGGACGCACATCAGCCCCAGCATTTT
CSAKTRQDAHQPQHF
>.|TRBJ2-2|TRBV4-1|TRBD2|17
TGCGCCAGCAGCCAAGAGGGTAGCGGGAGGTTTACCGGGGAGCTGTTTTTT
CASSQEGSGRFTGELFF
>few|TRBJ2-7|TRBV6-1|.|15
TGTGCCAGCAGTGATATTCCCGGGACTGTGTACGAGCAGTACTTC
CASSDIPGTVYEQYF
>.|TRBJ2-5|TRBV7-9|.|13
TGTGCCAGCAGCTCTGGGGTGGGAGAGACCCAGTACTTC
CASSSGVGETQYF
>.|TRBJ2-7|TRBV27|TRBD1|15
TGTGCCAGCAGTTTATACCCAACAGGGGGCTACGAGCAGTACTTC
CASSLYPTGGYEQYF
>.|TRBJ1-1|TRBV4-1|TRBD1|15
TGCGCCAGCAGCCACCCGGGACAGCCGAACACTGAAGCTTTCTTT
CASSHPGQPNTEAFF
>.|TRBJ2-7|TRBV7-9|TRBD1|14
TGTGCCAGCAGCCCACCCGGGACAGCCCTCGAGCAGTACTTC
CASSPPGTALEQYF
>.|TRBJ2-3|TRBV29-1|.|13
TGCAGCGTTGTCGAGGGCCCCACAAATACGCAGTATTTT
CSVVEGPTNTQYF
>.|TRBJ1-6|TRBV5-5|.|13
TGTGCCAGCAGCCCGGACAGTGATTCACCCCTCCACTTT
CASSPDSDSPLHF
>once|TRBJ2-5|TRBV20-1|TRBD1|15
TGCAGTGCTAGAGTTCCAGACAGGGGCCCCTACGGGCGGTACTTC
CSARVPDRGPYGRYF
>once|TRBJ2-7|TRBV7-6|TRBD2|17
TGTGCCAGCAGCTCGTCCAACGGACCAGCGGGAGTTAACGAGCAGTACTTC
CASSSSNGPAGVNEQYF
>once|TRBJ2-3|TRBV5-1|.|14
TGCGCCAGCAGCTTATGGACGTCAGGAGATACGCAGTATTTT
CASSLWTSGDTQYF
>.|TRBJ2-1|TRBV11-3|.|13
TGTGCCAGCAGCTTAGATGGCACAAATGAGCAGTTCTTC
CASSLDGTNEQFF
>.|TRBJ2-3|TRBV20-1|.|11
TGCAGTGCTAGAATCACAGATACGCAGTATTTT
CSARITDTQYF
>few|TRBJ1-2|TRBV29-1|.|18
TGCAGCGTTGGCGGAGAAAGACAGAATTTGCGCCCAGGCTATGGCTACACCTTC
CSVGGERQNLRPGYGYTF
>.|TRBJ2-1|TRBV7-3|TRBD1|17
TGTGCCAGCAGCTTAAGTTCCCCGACAGGGGGAAACAATGAGCAGTTCTTC
CASSLSSPTGGNNEQFF
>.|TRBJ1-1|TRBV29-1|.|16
TGCAGCACCCTAAGAAACCCTGATAGGGACAACACTGAAGCTTTCTTT
CSTLRNPDRDNTEAFF
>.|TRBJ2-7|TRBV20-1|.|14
TGCAGTGCACGCCGAGGTGCGTCCCTCTACGAGCAGTACTTC
CSARRGASLYEQYF
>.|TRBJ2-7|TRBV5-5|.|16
TGTGCCAGCAGCTCTCCCTGGAGAGGTTTCTCCTACGAGCAGTACTTC
CASSSPWRGFSYEQYF
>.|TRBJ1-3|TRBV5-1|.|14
TGCGCCAGCAGCTTGGGTGACTCTGGAAACACCATATATTTT
CASSLGDSGNTIYF
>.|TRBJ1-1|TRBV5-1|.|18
TGCGCCAGCAGCCTGACCGGGTATTCCGGGGGTATGAACACTGAAGCTTTCTTT
CASSLTGYSGGMNTEAFF
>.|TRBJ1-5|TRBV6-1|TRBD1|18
TGTGCCAGCACCAGAGACAGGGGGTCTAACCCTCGCCCCCAGCCCCAGCATTTT
CASTRDRGSNPRPQPQHF
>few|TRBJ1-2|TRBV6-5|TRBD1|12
TGTGCCAGCAGTCGGACAGGGGGCGGCTACACCTTC
CASSRTGGGYTF
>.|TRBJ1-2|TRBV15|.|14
TGTGCCACCAGCAGAGAGCCGGGGAACTATGGCTACACCTTC
CATSREPGNYGYTF
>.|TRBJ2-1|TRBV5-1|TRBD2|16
TGCGCCAGCAGCTTGCGCGGGAGGGCGGTAGGCGATGAGCAGTTCTTC
CASSLRGRAVGDEQFF
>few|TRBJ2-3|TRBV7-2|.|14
TGTGCCAGCAGTTTAAAGCCGGGTACAGATACGCAGTATTTT
CASSLKPGTDTQYF